This section outlines one T cell receptor (beta chain) sequence together with its context. Per the original data handling: Quantification of nucleated cells was approximated via reference gene primer amplification. Sequenced by immunoSEQ multiplex PCR; TCRdb stores in-frame clones only, minus some. D and trimming come from the DNA, and the V and J calls and clone size come from that table. Among some 110,000 clones, approximately 91% were seen once, and the ten largest hold approximately 5%. This sample is part of a study of blood T cell repertoires in COVID-19. In the study overall: Samples representing acute and convalescent COVID-19 were sourced from the United States, Italy and Spain. The analysed material was cDNA or gDNA that came from T cells, B-cell-depleted T cells, or PBMCs.

The TCR sequence derives from a human donor in a cohort sampled during active COVID-19. Sequencing was carried out using peripheral blood.

The DNA of the CDR3 is TGTGCCAGCAGTTTGGCAACAGGGCGCACAGATACGCAGTATTTT. Protein product: CASSLATGRTDTQYF. The chain joins TRBV28 to TRBJ2-3, with D perhaps matching TRBD1 (6 bases). V was cut by 3 bases and J by 1 base, with 11 bases left in between. This CDR3 region has 15 residues. Germline V lookup: CDR1 MDHEN, CDR2 SYDVKM.